Listed below are T cell receptor beta chains from one sample, sequenced in a study of blood T cell repertoires in COVID-19. Here immunoSEQ multiplex PCR was the method, and the copy in TCRdb shows in-frame clones only, minus some. This sample has tens of thousands of clones, with around nine tenths found just once. The specimen sequenced was peripheral blood. The receptors derive from a human donor in a cohort sampled during active COVID-19. Both conserved end residues are part of each CDR3. The D gene is left open where the match is weak.

TRBJ1-4	TRBV9	TRBD1	CASSVEAGGEKLFF
TRBJ1-5	TRBV12-3/TRBV12-4	.	CASRVEGQPQHF
TRBJ2-2	TRBV11-2	TRBD1	CASSPTDRVRTGELFF
TRBJ2-3	TRBV24-1	TRBD1	CATSDAGQGITDTQYF
TRBJ1-6	TRBV28	TRBD1	CASSSGQGASPLHF
TRBJ2-5	TRBV2	TRBD1	CASKRQGGGETQYF
TRBJ1-2	TRBV5-1	TRBD1	CASSAKTGGGYGYTF
TRBJ2-5	TRBV4-2	.	CASSQGLALSPEETQYF
TRBJ1-6	TRBV18	TRBD1	CASSPLADRGNSPLHF
TRBJ2-7	TRBV12-3/TRBV12-4	TRBD1	CASTQDRGNEQYF
TRBJ2-7	TRBV5-6	TRBD1	CASRGTGVYEQYF
TRBJ1-1	TRBV9	.	CASSRGSGEAFF
TRBJ1-2	TRBV2	.	CASSDMGGYYGYTF
TRBJ2-7	TRBV15	TRBD1	CATSRDRLSYEQYF
TRBJ2-1	TRBV7-2	TRBD2	CASPGLAGVEQFF
TRBJ1-1	TRBV5-5	.	CASSLLGNTEAFF
TRBJ2-7	TRBV2	.	CASSPWAGREQYF
TRBJ1-1	TRBV15	.	CATQRGGSAEAFF
TRBJ1-1	TRBV4-3	.	CASSHDRYTEAFF
TRBJ1-5	TRBV28	.	CASSLDDGQGYSQPQHF
TRBJ1-3	TRBV3-1/TRBV3-2	.	CASSQDRAGRSGNTIYF
TRBJ1-6	TRBV6-4	.	CASSDKGQRSYSPLHF
TRBJ1-4	TRBV7-2	TRBD1	CASSPGQRYQKLFF
TRBJ1-3	TRBV3-1/TRBV3-2	.	CASSRTGSGNTIYF
TRBJ2-5	TRBV5-8	.	CASPAWGEAPQETQYF
TRBJ1-1	TRBV19	TRBD1	CASSITGQGATEAFF
TRBJ2-3	TRBV19	TRBD1	CASSTYGTGANTDTQYF
TRBJ2-3	TRBV7-6	.	CASSLGTGSSTDTQYF
TRBJ1-1	TRBV30	.	CAWSKTGPYTEAFF